This T cell receptor (beta chain) comes out of a study of blood T cell repertoires in COVID-19. This CDR3 is 15 amino acids long. Germline V lookup: CDR1 KGHDR, CDR2 SFDVKD. V lost 4 bases and J lost 6; bases outside the gene matches: 6. Assay: immunoSEQ multiplex PCR; the TCRdb copy retains only in-frame clones and omits some. The sample lists a few hundred thousand clones; around 87% were seen once. The origin of this receptor is a young man in a cohort exposed to, infected with or recovered from COVID-19 (not recorded which). The chain carries TRBV24-1 and TRBJ2-7; TRBD1 matches 12 bases. Specimen: PBMCs or T cells enriched from blood (not recorded which). CDR3 DNA sequence: TGTGCCACCAGTGAGAGCGGGACAGGGGGCGTCGAGCAGTACTTC. Encoded protein: CATSESGTGGVEQYF.